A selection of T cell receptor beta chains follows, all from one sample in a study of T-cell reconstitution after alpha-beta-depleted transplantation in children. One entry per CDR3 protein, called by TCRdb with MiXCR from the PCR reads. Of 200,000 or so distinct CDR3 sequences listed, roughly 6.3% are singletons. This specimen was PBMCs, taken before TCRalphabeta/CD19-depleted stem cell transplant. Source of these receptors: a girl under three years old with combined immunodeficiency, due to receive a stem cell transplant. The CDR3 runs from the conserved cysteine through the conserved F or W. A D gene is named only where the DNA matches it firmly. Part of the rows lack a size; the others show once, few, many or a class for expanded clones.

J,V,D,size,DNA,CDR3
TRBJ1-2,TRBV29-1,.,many,TGCAGCGTTGCGATGGGGGCGAGGCCAAATTATGGCTACACCTTC,CSVAMGARPNYGYTF
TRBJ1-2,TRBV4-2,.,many,TGTGCCAGCAGCCGGCGGGTCCTCGAGAACTATGGCTACACCTTC,CASSRRVLENYGYTF
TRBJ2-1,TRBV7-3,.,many,TGTGCCAGCAGCCTAGCGATGGATGCGGAGCAGTTCTTC,CASSLAMDAEQFF
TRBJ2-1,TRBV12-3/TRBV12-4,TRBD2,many,TGTGCCAGCAGTTTGGGGGCGGCTAGCGGGGGCCAATACAATGAGCAGTTCTTC,CASSLGAASGGQYNEQFF
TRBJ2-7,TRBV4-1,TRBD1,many,TGCGCCAGCAGCCAAGAGGGACAGGGGAGGAGGAAATACGAGCAGTACTTC,CASSQEGQGRRKYEQYF
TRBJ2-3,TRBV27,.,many,TGTGCCAGCAGTTTTACTCAGACAGATACGCAGTATTTT,CASSFTQTDTQYF
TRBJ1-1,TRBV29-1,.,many,TGCAGCGTTGAAGGGCCTCTGAACACTGAAGCTTTCTTT,CSVEGPLNTEAFF
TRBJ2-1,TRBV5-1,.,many,TGCGCCAGCAGCTTGGCTGCACAGGGTTTCAATGAGCAGTTCTTC,CASSLAAQGFNEQFF
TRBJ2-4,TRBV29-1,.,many,TGCAGCGTTGACGGAGGGGATCCGGTAGCCAAAAACATTCAGTACTTC,CSVDGGDPVAKNIQYF
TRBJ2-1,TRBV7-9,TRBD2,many,TGTGCCAGCAGCTTAGTAGCGGGGGGGCATCGCAATGAGCAGTTCTTC,CASSLVAGGHRNEQFF
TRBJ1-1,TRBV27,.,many,TGTGCCAGCAGTTTACTCGCGCAGGGAACCCCTACTGAAGCTTTCTTT,CASSLLAQGTPTEAFF
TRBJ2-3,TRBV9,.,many,TGTGCCAGCAGCGTAGAGGTGGGACGCACAGATACGCAGTATTTT,CASSVEVGRTDTQYF
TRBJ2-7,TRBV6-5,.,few,TGTGCCAGCCAAGCTACTCGGAGCTCCTACGAGCAGTACTTC,CASQATRSSYEQYF
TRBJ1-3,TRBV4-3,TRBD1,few,TGCGCCAGCAGCTTCAGGACAGGGCCCATTGAGCACTCTGGAAACACCATATATTTT,CASSFRTGPIEHSGNTIYF
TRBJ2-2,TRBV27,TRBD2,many,TGTGCCAGCAGTCCTTGGACTAGCGGGAGCTTAGGGGAGCTGTTTTTT,CASSPWTSGSLGELFF
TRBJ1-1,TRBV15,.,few,TGTGCCACCAGCAGGTCTTTGAACACTGAAGCTTTCTTT,CATSRSLNTEAFF
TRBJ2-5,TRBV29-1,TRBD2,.,TGCAGCGTTGACGGACTAGCGGGAGTCCGTACGGAAGAGACCCAGTACTTC,CSVDGLAGVRTEETQYF
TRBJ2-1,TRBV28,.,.,TGTGCCAGCAGTTTGTTTCGTAGCAATGAGCAGTTCTTC,CASSLFRSNEQFF
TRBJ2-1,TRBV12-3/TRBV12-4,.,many,TGTGCCAGCAGTTTGGACCTAGGGGAGCAGTTCTTC,CASSLDLGEQFF
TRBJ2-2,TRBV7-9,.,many,TGTGCCAGCAGCTTAGTGTCGCTCGGGGACACCGGGGAGCTGTTTTTT,CASSLVSLGDTGELFF
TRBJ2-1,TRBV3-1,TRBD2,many,TGTGCCAGCAGCCAAGAGGCGGGAGGGCCTTACAATGAGCAGTTCTTC,CASSQEAGGPYNEQFF
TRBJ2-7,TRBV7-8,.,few,TGTGCCAGCAGCTTAGTATGGGTGAGGGAGCAGTACTTC,CASSLVWVREQYF
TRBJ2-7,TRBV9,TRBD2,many,TGTGCCAGCAGCGTAGGACTAGCTACGATCAACGAGCAGTACTTC,CASSVGLATINEQYF
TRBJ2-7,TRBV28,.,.,TGTGCCAGCAGCCCCCCACGACGGAACAGGAGCTCCTACGAGCAGTACTTC,CASSPPRRNRSSYEQYF
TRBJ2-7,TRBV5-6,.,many,TGTGCCAGCAGCTTGAGGTATTCGGCGGGGCAGCCTGTAGCCTACGAGCAGTACTTC,CASSLRYSAGQPVAYEQYF
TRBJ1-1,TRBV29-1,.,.,TGCAGCGTTGAAGATGCGGGGAACACTGAAGCTTTCTTT,CSVEDAGNTEAFF
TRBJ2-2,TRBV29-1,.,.,TGCAGCGTCGCAGGGTCCACCGGGGAGCTGTTTTTT,CSVAGSTGELFF
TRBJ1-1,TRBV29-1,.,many,TGCAGCGTTGTCCGAACGGGGTTTAACACTGAAGCTTTCTTT,CSVVRTGFNTEAFF
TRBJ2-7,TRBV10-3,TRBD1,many,TGTGCCATCAGTGATCCGGGACAGAGATTCTACGAGCAGTACTTC,CAISDPGQRFYEQYF
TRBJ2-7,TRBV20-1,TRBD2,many,TGCAGTGCGCAACTAGCGGGGATAACCTACGAGCAGTACTTC,CSAQLAGITYEQYF
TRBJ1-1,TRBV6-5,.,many,TGTGCCAGCAGTTACCTGGGAGGGAACACTGAAGCTTTCTTT,CASSYLGGNTEAFF